This T cell receptor (beta chain) was found in a study of cytomegalovirus exposure and HLA in healthy donors. In its sample, this clone was seen a few times. CDR3 size: 15 residues. The V and J ends lost 4 bases and 6 bases, in that order; junction bases with no gene match: 8. CDR1 is LGHNA, CDR2 YSLEER, per germline. Use of 60 Vbeta and 13 Jbeta primers characterized the PCR. Only in-frame clones appear in the TCRdb table, and some are missing; sequencing was by immunoSEQ multiplex PCR. The sample includes approximately 90,000 clones, 70% of them seen just once. This TCR was sampled from a woman aged 45 to 65 in good health and CMV-seropositive. The rearrangement links TRBV4-3 to TRBJ2-1; 8 positions agree with TRBD1. Sequences were obtained from PBMCs. The CDR3 reads CASSPLTGAGNEQFF. The CDR3 nucleotides read TGCGCCAGCAGCCCACTGACAGGGGCGGGCAATGAGCAGTTCTTC.